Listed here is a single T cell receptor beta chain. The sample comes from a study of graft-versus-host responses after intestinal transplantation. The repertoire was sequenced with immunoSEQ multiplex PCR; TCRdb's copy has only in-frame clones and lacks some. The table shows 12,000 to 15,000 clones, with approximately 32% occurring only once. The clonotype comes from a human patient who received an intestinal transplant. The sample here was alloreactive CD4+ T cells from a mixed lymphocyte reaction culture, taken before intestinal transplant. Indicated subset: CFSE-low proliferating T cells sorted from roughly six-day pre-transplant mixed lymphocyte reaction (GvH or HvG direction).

The CDR3 protein is CASSIWGVNTEAFF. The CDR3 coding sequence is TGTGCCAGTAGTATATGGGGGGTTAACACTGAAGCTTTCTTT. J is TRBJ1-1 and V is TRBV19, with D perhaps TRBD1 (5 bases). Germline values: CDR1 LNHDA, CDR2 SQIVND (reference sequence). The CDR3 loop spans 14 amino acids. Between the trimmed V and J ends, which lost 2 bases and 2 bases, there was a span of 9 bases.